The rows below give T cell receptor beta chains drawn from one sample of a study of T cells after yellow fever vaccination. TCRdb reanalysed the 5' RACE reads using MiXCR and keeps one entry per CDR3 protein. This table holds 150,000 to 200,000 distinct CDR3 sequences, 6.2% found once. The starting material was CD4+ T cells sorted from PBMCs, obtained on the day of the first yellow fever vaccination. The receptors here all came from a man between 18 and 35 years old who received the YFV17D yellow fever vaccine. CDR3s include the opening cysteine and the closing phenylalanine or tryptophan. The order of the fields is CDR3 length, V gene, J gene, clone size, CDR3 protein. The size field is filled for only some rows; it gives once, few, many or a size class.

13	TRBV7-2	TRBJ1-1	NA	CASSLALRTEAFF
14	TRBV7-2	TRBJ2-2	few	CASTPGGGTGELFF
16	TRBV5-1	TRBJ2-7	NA	CASSLGLAGGYREQYF
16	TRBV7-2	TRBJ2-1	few	CASSSPPRQTPNEQFF
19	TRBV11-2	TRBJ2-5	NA	CASSLLASRQGRAKETQYF
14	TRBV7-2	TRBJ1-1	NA	CASSLSRGHTEAFF
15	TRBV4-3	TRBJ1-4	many	CASSQQQGLREKLFF
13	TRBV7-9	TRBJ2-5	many	CASSLGLAETQYF
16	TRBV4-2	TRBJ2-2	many	CASSQEQTRAGGELFF
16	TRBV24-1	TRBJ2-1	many	CATSDALAGDYNEQFF
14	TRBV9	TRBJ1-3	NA	CASSARGSGNTIYF
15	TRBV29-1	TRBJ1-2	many	CSVAPRQGGNYGYTF
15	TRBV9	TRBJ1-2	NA	CASSPSSRDNYGYTF
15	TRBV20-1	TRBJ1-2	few	CSARVPGLQNYGYTF
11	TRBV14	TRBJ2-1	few	CASSPGGEQFF
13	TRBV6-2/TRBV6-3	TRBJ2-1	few	CGTQRNSYNEQFF
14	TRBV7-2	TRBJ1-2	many	CASTHRDSYNGYTF
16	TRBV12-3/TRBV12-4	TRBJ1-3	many	CASSLLSAYSGNTIYF
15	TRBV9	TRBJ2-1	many	CASSEEEGTYNEQFF
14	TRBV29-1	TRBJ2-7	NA	CSVGGASENYEQYF
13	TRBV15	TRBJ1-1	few	CATSRDYDPGAFF
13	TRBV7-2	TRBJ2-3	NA	CASSLRVPDTQYF
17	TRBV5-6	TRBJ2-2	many	CASSLDTGAYNTGELFF
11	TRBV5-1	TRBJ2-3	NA	CASRWYDTQYF
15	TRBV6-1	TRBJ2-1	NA	CATHRRTSSYNEQFF
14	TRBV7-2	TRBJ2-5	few	CASSSGGGGETQYF
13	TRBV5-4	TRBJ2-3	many	CASSPGGPDTQYF
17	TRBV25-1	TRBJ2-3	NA	CASSERVAGGATDTQYF
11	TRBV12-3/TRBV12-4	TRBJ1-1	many	CASSLQGSAFF
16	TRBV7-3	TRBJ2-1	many	CASSLTGRGGHNEQFF
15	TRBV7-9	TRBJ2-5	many	CASSDTLAYQETQYF
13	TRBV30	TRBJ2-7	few	CAWRRAAYYEQYF
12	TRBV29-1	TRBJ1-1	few	CSCDSLGPEAFF
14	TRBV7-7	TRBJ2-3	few	CASSMNTREDTQYF
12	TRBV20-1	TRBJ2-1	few	CSASPFSGEQFF
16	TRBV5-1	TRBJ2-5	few	CASSLAGASGAETQYF
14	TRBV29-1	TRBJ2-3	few	CSVGLAASTDTQYF
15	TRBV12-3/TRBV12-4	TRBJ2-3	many	CASSLEGHLTDTQYF
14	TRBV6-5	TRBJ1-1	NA	CASSYSMVTREAFF
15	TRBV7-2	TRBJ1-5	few	CASSLVSGPGQPQHF
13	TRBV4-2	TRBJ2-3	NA	CASKGRPADTQYF
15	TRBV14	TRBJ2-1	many	CASNVAGGVRDEQFF
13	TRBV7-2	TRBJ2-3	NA	CASSASAGDTQYF
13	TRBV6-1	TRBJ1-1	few	CASGGLMWTEAFF
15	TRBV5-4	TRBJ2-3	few	CASSPMSGPTDTQYF
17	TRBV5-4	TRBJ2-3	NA	CASRSPGGGIGTDTQYF
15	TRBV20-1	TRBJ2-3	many	CSAETREWSTDTQYF
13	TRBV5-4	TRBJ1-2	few	CASSGETGLGYTF
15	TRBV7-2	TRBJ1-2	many	CASSLVIRTAGGYTF
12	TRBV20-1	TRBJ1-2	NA	CSARTAGWGYTF
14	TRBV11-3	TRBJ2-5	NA	CASSPGGGKETQYF
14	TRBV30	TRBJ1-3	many	CAWHAGLSGNTIYF